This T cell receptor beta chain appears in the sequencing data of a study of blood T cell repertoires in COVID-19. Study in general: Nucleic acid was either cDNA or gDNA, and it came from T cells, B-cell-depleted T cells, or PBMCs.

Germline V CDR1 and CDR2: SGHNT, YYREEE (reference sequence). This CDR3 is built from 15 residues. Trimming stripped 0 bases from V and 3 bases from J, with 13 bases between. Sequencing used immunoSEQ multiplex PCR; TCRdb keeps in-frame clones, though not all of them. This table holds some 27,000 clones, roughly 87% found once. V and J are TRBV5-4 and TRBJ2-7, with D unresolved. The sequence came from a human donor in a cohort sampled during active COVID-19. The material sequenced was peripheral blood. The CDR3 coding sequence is TGTGCCAGCAGCTTGGGGGTGGGCCGAATCTACGAGCAGTACTTC. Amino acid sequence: CASSLGVGRIYEQYF.